This T cell receptor (beta chain) originates from a study of T cell responses to AZD1222 COVID-19 vaccine. About this clone: What it binds is not known.

This table comes from immunoSEQ multiplex PCR, and its TCRdb copy is limited to in-frame clones, with some not included. The table records some 170,000 clones, about nine tenths of them present only once. Study-wide results and limits: Increases in Spike-specific TCR breadth and depth were seen after two AZD1222 doses. Only five to seven individuals given AZD1222 were seropositive at baseline.

Sequencing used peripheral blood, obtained 28 days after the second dose of the MenACWY control vaccine. This TCR derives from an adult who received the MenACWY meningococcal vaccine as a control.

The CDR3 DNA is TGCGCCAGCAGCTTGAGTACCGCCTCCCAAGAGACCCAGTACTTC. Protein product: CASSLSTASQETQYF. The chain couples TRBV5-1 to TRBJ2-5; D gene ambiguous. Germline loops: CDR1 SGHRS, CDR2 YFSETQ. The CDR3 is 15 residues long. V lost 1 base and J lost 1, with 11 bases in between.